Listed here are 24 T cell receptor beta chains from one sample, sequenced in a study of T cells in Graves' hyperthyroidism and ophthalmopathy. RNA transcripts were the template for amplifying TCR beta CDR3 regions. First-round RT-PCR targeting the TCR CDR3 was performed with the HTBI primer set. TCRdb redid the calling of the multiplex PCR reads with MiXCR, one entry per CDR3 protein. The repertoire consists of roughly 580,000 distinct CDR3 sequences, with 35% to 55% occurring once and the leading ten covering 8.2%. The source material was peripheral blood or thyroid tissue (not recorded which). The receptor set was obtained from a woman under 30 with Graves' hyperthyroidism.

This clonotype was seen more than once but under ten times. This chain uses TRBV15 with TRBJ2-7; TRBD2 agrees at 12 bases. This CDR3 is built from 15 residues. Per germline, CDR1 LNHNV and CDR2 YYDKDF (reference sequence). After removal of 5 bases from V and 5 bases from J, the junction contained 7 bases not matched to a gene. As DNA, the CDR3 is TGTGCCACCAGCCGGAGACTAGCGGGAGTCCACGAGCAGTACTTC. It translates to CATSRRLAGVHEQYF.

J is TRBJ2-7 and V is TRBV9; TRBD2 matches 8 bases. V was clipped by 4 bases and J by 0 bases; unmatched bases: 6. The CDR3 has 15 amino acids. In germline, CDR1 is SGDLS, CDR2 YYNGEE. CDR3 sequence: CASSLRSGSSYEQYF. The CDR3, as DNA: TGTGCCAGCAGCCTCCGGAGCGGGAGCTCCTACGAGCAGTACTTC.

V is TRBV25-1 and J is TRBJ1-5; D possibly corresponds to TRBD1 (5 bases). The CDR3 spans 17 residues. Germline loops: CDR1 MGHDK, CDR2 SYGVNS. Between the trimmed V and J ends, which lost 4 bases and 0 bases, there was a span of 16 bases. The DNA of the CDR3 is TGTGCCAGCAGTGCTAGAGTCCAGGGACTTAGCAATCAGCCCCAGCATTTT. Translating gives CASSARVQGLSNQPQHF. Full variable domain (rest looked up from reference TRBV25-1 and TRBJ1-5): EADIYQTPRYLVIGTGKKITLECSQTMGHDKMYWYQQDPGMELHLIHYSYGVNSTEKGDLSSESTVSRIRTEHFPLTLESARPSHTSQYLCASSARVQGLSNQPQHFGDGTRLSIL.

The V and J genes are TRBV7-8 and TRBJ1-2; the match to TRBD1 covers 8 bases. Trimming at V came to 8 bases and at J to 7 bases, leaving 15 bases not matched to a gene. The length of the CDR3 is 15 residues. Germline V gives CDR1 SGHVS, CDR2 FQNEAQ. The CDR3 DNA sequence: TGTGCCAGCTCACCGCGACAGGGGAGTGGAGGTGGCTACACCTTC. Translated: CASSPRQGSGGGYTF. Full variable domain (outside the CDR3, taken from reference TRBV7-8 and TRBJ1-2): GAGVSQSPRYKVAKRGQDVALRCDPISGHVSLFWYQQALGQGPEFLTYFQNEAQLDKSGLPSDRFFAERPEGSVSTLKIQRTQQEDSAVYLCASSPRQGSGGGYTFGSGTRLTVV.

This chain links TRBV29-1 with TRBJ2-3; TRBD1 matches 10 bases. J was trimmed by 2 bases and V by 0 bases; bases with no gene match: 5. The CDR3 is 16 residues long. Germline V lookup: CDR1 SQVTM, CDR2 ANQGSEA. The CDR3: CSVEDRQGAFTDTQYF. CDR3 nucleotides: TGCAGCGTTGAAGATCGACAGGGGGCCTTCACAGATACGCAGTATTTT.

The table lists this clonotype with a few counts. This chain links TRBV7-9 with TRBJ2-7; 7 positions match TRBD1. CDR3 length: 14 residues. Germline trimming cut 5 bases from V and 2 bases from J; bases unmatched to any gene: 6. The V gene's germline CDR1 is SEHNR and CDR2 FQNEAQ (reference sequence). This CDR3 reads CASSPGQATYEQYF. CDR3 bases: TGTGCCAGCAGCCCCGGACAGGCGACCTACGAGCAGTACTTC.

In regard to this clonotype: One end of the junction does not line up with germline, which may come from a read error. The genes are TRBV10-2 and TRBJ1-3, with 8 nucleotides matching TRBD1. The CDR3 runs to 15 residues. Germline V gene sequence: CDR1 WSHSY, CDR2 SAAADI. CDR3 sequence (DNA): TGTGCCAGCAGCTGGACAGGGTTGTACGGAAACACCATATATTTT. As protein: CASSWTGLYGNTIYF.

V and J are TRBV20-1 and TRBJ1-5; D unclear. This CDR3 region has 14 residues. Germline values: CDR1 DFQATT, CDR2 SNEGSKA (reference sequence). The V end was cut by 1 base, the J end by 10 bases, with 17 bases between. This chain's CDR3 is CSARVAGSIGPQHF. CDR3 DNA: TGCAGTGCTAGAGTAGCAGGCTCAATTGGTCCCCAGCATTTT.

The chain is built from TRBV7-2 and TRBJ1-2; D may be TRBD1 (5 bases). Germline V gives CDR1 SGHTA, CDR2 FQGNSA. CDR3 size: 15 residues. Between the trimmed V and J ends, which lost 4 bases and 3 bases, there was a span of 15 bases. CDR3 amino acids: CASSSPRLGDYGYTF. The CDR3 DNA sequence: TGTGCCAGCAGCTCGCCCCGCTTGGGGGACTATGGCTACACCTTC.

V gene TRBV19 combines with J gene TRBJ1-5; 9 nucleotides align to TRBD1. V was clipped by 5 bases and J by 4 bases; unmatched bases: 6. Germline V CDR1 and CDR2: LNHDA, SQIVND (reference sequence). The CDR3 sequence is 15 residues long. The CDR3 coding sequence is TGTGCCAGTAGTGGCGGGACAGGGCAAAATCAGCCCCAGCATTTT. Encoded protein: CASSGGTGQNQPQHF.

The chain joins TRBV14 to TRBJ1-2; no clear D. CDR3 length: 13 amino acids. V lost 3 bases and J 4 bases, leaving 9 bases between the germline ends. Germline V gene sequence: CDR1 SGHDN, CDR2 FVKESK. The DNA of the CDR3 is TGTGCCAGCAGCCAGGGGTTTTTCTATGGCTACACCTTC. This translates into CASSQGFFYGYTF. Using reference TRBV14 and TRBJ1-2 for the parts outside the CDR3, the full variable domain is EAGVTQFPSHSVIEKGQTVTLRCDPISGHDNLYWYRRVMGKEIKFLLHFVKESKQDESGMPNNRFLAERTGGTYSTLKVQPAELEDSGVYFCASSQGFFYGYTFGSGTRLTVV.

This clonotype was seen a few times. This chain connects TRBV7-9 to TRBJ2-2, with 7 bases identical to TRBD1. CDR3 size: 16 residues. CDR1 is SEHNR, CDR2 FQNEAQ, per germline (reference sequence). Trimming cost V 5 bases and J 4 bases; bases outside gene matches: 10. The CDR3 DNA sequence: TGTGCCAGCAGCCCACCTGGGACAGAGTCCACCGGGGAGCTGTTTTTT. Its translation: CASSPPGTESTGELFF. The whole variable domain, remainder taken from reference TRBV7-9 and TRBJ2-2, is DTGVSQNPRHKITKRGQNVTFRCDPISEHNRLYWYRQTLGQGPEFLTYFQNEAQLEKSRLLSDRFSAERPKGSFSTLEIQRTEQGDSAMYLCASSPPGTESTGELFFGEGSRLTVL.

The chain recombines TRBV7-8 with TRBJ2-2, with 11 bases matching TRBD2. The junction had 4 bases not matched to a gene; V was cut back by 4 bases and J by 3 bases. The germline CDR1 and CDR2 sequences are SGHVS and FQNEAQ. The CDR3 covers 16 residues. The CDR3 sequence: CASSSGTSGYTGELFF. CDR3 in DNA: TGTGCCAGCAGCTCCGGGACTAGCGGTTACACCGGGGAGCTGTTTTTT.

V usage is TRBV6-6 and J usage is TRBJ1-1, with D hard to call. This CDR3 comprises 15 residues. V lost 5 bases and J 1 base, leaving 14 bases between the germline ends. Germline V gives CDR1 MNHNY, CDR2 SVGAGI (reference sequence). CDR3 residues: CASSEHHSRNTEAFF. The CDR3 coding sequence is TGTGCCAGCAGTGAACATCATTCCAGGAACACTGAAGCTTTCTTT.

The chain is built from TRBV6-5 and TRBJ1-6; 7 bases are shared with TRBD1. The V gene's germline CDR1 is MNHEY and CDR2 SVGAGI. V shed 7 bases and J 7 bases; nucleotides not matched to a gene: 10. This CDR3 is built from 15 residues. CDR3 residues: CASTILPGQNSPLHF. The CDR3 nucleotides read TGTGCCAGCACCATTCTTCCGGGACAGAATTCACCCCTCCACTTT.

The chain joins TRBV5-1 to TRBJ2-7; D could derive from TRBD1 or TRBD2 (5 bases each). CDR3 length: 14 amino acids. Trimming left V 1 base short and J 5 bases short, with 13 bases between. Per germline, CDR1 SGHRS and CDR2 YFSETQ. In DNA form, the CDR3 reads TGCGCCAGCAGCTTGCGTGGGACGGTGAACGAGCAGTACTTC. It yields the protein CASSLRGTVNEQYF.

This chain connects TRBV7-2 to TRBJ2-7, with D possibly matching TRBD2 (6 bases). The CDR3 has 16 amino acids. CDR1 and CDR2 from the germline V gene are SGHTA and FQGNSA. V was shortened by 5 bases and J by 0 bases, with 17 bases between the two germline ends. CDR3 residues: CASSQLGVADSYEQYF. In DNA, the CDR3 is TGTGCCAGCAGCCAACTGGGGGTAGCGGACTCCTACGAGCAGTACTTC.

This clonotype has more than one count but fewer than ten. This chain links TRBV24-1 with TRBJ2-5, with D tentatively TRBD1 (6 bases). From germline, CDR1 is KGHDR and CDR2 SFDVKD. The CDR3 sequence is 13 residues long. V gave up 3 bases and J gave up 3 bases, with 7 bases separating them. As DNA, the CDR3 is TGTGCCACCAGTGATAGGGGGAAAGAGACCCAGTACTTC. Its protein is CATSDRGKETQYF.

Comments on this clonotype: One junction end does not reproduce the germline sequence, and a read error may be involved. The chain couples TRBV10-2 to TRBJ1-2; no clear D. CDR1 is WSHSY and CDR2 is SAAADI in the germline V gene. The CDR3 sequence is 12 residues long. CDR3 amino acids: CASSRGRHGYTF. The CDR3 nucleotides read TGTGCCAGCAGCCGGGGTCGACATGGCTACACCTTC.

On this clonotype itself: A much more abundant neighbour one base away suggests this may be a read error. This chain connects TRBV24-1 to TRBJ2-7, with D tentatively TRBD2 (6 bases). V was cut by 5 bases and J by 5 bases, with 15 bases left in between. The germline gives CDR1 KGHDR, CDR2 SFDVKD. This CDR3 is 14 amino acids long. Here the CDR3 reads CATSGSREYHEQYF. As DNA, the CDR3 is TGTGCCACCAGTGGTTCCCGGGAGTACCACGAGCAGTACTTC.

This clonotype was found many times. This chain joins TRBV15 and TRBJ2-5; D uncertain. Germline V gene sequence: CDR1 LNHNV, CDR2 YYDKDF (reference sequence). Trimming removed 0 bases from V and 5 bases from J, with 4 bases in between. There are 12 residues in the CDR3. The CDR3 nucleotides are TGTGCCACCAGCAGAGATCGCGAGACCCAGTACTTC. It specifies CATSRDRETQYF.

The V gene is TRBV11-2, the J gene TRBJ1-4; D is unresolved. V was shortened by 5 bases and J by 6 bases, with 10 bases between the two germline ends. Per germline, CDR1 SGHAT and CDR2 FQNNGV. This CDR3 spans 13 amino acids. The CDR3 nucleotides read TGTGCCAGCAGCCAAAGGGAGGATGAAAAACTGTTTTTT. It specifies CASSQREDEKLFF.

The sample holds many counts of this clonotype. The genes are TRBV20-1 and TRBJ2-7; 7 bases line up with TRBD1. This CDR3 comprises 12 residues. Germline CDR1 and CDR2: DFQATT and SNEGSKA (reference sequence). The V and J ends lost 6 bases and 6 bases, in that order; junction bases with no gene match: 8. The CDR3 protein is CSALVTGAEQYF. The CDR3 DNA reads TGCAGTGCGCTAGTCACAGGGGCCGAGCAGTACTTC.

This clonotype has more than one count but fewer than ten. The chain has TRBV10-3 and TRBJ2-7; no definite D call. Germline V gene sequence: CDR1 ENHRY, CDR2 SYGVKD. V lost 10 bases to trimming and J lost 0 bases, with 19 bases between them. There are 15 residues in the CDR3. CDR3 sequence reads: CATNGIQALSYEQYF. DNA of the CDR3: TGTGCCACGAACGGAATTCAGGCCCTCTCCTACGAGCAGTACTTC.